This TCR beta chain was captured in a study of graft-versus-host responses after intestinal transplantation. The wider study: Those transplanted obtained multivisceral, liver-intestinal, or isolated intestinal grafts.

CDR1 is SGHTA and CDR2 is FQGNSA in the germline V gene. The CDR3 covers 11 residues. Generated by immunoSEQ multiplex PCR, the TCRdb table keeps only in-frame clones and is missing some. The sample holds 80,000 to 100,000 clones; approximately 90% are singletons and the top ten take over 0.15%. Concerning this clone: Antigen unknown. At one boundary the junction diverges from the germline segment, which might be a read error.

Sequencing used unstimulated CD4+ T cells sorted from spleen or lymph node cells, obtained before intestinal transplant. The genes are TRBV7-2 and TRBJ1-4, with D unclear. The sequence was collected from a human donor who received an intestinal transplant. CDR3 loop: CASSLGPIPTF. DNA of the CDR3: TGTGCCAGCAGCTTAGGGCCGATACCAACTTTT.